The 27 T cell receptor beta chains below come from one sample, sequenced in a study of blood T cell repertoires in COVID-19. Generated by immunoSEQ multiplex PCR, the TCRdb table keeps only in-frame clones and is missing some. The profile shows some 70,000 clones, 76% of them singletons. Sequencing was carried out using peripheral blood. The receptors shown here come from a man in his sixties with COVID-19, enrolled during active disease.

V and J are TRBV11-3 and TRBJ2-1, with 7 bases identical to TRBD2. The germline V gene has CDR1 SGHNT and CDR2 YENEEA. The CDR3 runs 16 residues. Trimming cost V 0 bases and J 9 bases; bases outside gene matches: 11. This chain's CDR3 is CASSLDGQRDDREQFF. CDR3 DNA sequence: TGTGCCAGCAGCTTAGATGGCCAGCGGGACGACCGTGAGCAGTTCTTC.

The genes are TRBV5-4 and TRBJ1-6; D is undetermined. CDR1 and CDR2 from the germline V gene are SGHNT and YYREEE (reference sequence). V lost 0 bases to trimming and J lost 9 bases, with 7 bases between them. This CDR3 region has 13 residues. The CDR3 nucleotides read TGTGCCAGCAGCTTGGCCGGGGTTTCACCCCTCCACTTT. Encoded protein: CASSLAGVSPLHF. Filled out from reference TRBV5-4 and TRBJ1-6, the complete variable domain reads ETGVTQSPTHLIKTRGQQVTLRCSSQSGHNTVSWYQQALGQGPQFIFQYYREEENGRGNFPPRFSGLQFPNYSSELNVNALELDDSALYLCASSLAGVSPLHFGNGTRLTVT.

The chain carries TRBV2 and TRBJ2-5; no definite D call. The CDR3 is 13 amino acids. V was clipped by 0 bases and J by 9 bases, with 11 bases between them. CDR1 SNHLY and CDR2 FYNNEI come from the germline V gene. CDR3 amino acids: CASSEADGGAQYF. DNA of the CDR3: TGTGCCAGCAGTGAAGCTGACGGTGGAGCCCAGTACTTC.

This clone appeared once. CDR3 DNA sequence: TGTGCCAGCAGCGCCCAGACAGGGATCACCGGGGAGCTGTTTTTT. Protein sequence: CASSAQTGITGELFF. The chain joins TRBV7-2 to TRBJ2-2, with 7 bases identical to TRBD1. J gave up 4 bases and V 5 bases, and 7 bases lay outside the gene matches. The CDR3 has 15 amino acids. Germline lookup yields CDR1 SGHTA and CDR2 FQGNSA.

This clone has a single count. The CDR3 region is CASSPGQRGTDTQYF. Here the CDR3 DNA reads TGTGCCAGCAGCCCAGGGCAGCGGGGCACAGATACGCAGTATTTT. This chain uses TRBV14 with TRBJ2-3; maybe TRBD2 (6 bases). The CDR3 consists of 15 residues. The germline V gene has CDR1 SGHDN and CDR2 FVKESK. Trimming cost V 4 bases and J 1 base, with 12 bases left between them.

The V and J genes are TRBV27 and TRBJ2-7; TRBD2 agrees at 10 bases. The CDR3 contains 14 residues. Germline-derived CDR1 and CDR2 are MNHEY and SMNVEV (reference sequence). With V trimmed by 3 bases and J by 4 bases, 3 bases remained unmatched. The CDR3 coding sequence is TGTGCCAGCAGTTTTTCTAGCGGGAGTTACGAGCAGTACTTC. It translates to CASSFSSGSYEQYF.

CDR3 DNA: TGTGCCTGGAGTGTAATGTCTAGCGGGAGGGCCACGGAGACCCAGTACTTC. It yields the protein CAWSVMSSGRATETQYF. V gene TRBV30 combines with J gene TRBJ2-5, with 12 bases aligning to TRBD2. Germline trimming cut 0 bases from V and 5 bases from J; bases unmatched to any gene: 10. The germline V gene encodes CDR1 GTSNPN and CDR2 SVGIG (reference sequence). The CDR3 extends over 17 amino acids.

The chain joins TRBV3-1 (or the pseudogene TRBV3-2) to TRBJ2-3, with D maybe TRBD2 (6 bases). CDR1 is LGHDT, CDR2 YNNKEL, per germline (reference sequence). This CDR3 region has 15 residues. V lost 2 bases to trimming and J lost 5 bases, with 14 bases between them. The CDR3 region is CASSQYTGVVDTQYF. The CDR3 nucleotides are TGTGCCAGCAGCCAATATACGGGAGTAGTAGATACGCAGTATTTT.

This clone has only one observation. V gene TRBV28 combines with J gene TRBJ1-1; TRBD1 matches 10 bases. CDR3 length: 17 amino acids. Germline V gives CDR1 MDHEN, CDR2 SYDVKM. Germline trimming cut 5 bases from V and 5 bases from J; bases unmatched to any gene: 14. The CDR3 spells CASSPPRDRGWATEAFF. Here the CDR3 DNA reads TGTGCCAGCAGTCCCCCCCGGGACAGGGGATGGGCTACTGAAGCTTTCTTT.

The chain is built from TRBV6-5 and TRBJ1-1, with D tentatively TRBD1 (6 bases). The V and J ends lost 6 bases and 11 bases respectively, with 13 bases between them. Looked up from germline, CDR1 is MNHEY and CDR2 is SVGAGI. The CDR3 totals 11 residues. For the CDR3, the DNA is TGTGCCAGCAGGGGACATCATCAGGCTTTCTTT. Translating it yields CASRGHHQAFF.

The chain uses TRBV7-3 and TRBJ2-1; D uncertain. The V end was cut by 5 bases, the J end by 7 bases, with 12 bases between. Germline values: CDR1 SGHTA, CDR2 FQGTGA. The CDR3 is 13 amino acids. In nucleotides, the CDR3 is TGTGCCAGCAGCCTGAACCTAGAAAATGAGCAGTTCTTC. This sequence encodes CASSLNLENEQFF.

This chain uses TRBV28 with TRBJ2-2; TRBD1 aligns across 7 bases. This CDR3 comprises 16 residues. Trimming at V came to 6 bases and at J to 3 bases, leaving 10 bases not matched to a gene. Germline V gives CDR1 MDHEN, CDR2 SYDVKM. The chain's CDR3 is CASRASGTAYTGELFF. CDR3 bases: TGTGCCAGCAGGGCCTCCGGGACAGCGTACACCGGGGAGCTGTTTTTT.

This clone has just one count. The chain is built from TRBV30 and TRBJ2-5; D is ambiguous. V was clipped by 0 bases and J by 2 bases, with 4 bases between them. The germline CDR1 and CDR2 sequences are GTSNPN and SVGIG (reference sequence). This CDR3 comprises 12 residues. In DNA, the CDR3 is TGTGCCTGGAGTGTGCAGCAAGAGACCCAGTACTTC. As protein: CAWSVQQETQYF.

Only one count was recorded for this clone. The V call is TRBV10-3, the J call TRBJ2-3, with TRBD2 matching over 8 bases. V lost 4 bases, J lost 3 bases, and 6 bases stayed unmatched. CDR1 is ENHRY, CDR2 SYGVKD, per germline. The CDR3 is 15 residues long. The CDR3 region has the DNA TGTGCCATCAGTGCCGGGGGGGGTCGGACAGATACGCAGTATTTT. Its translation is CAISAGGGRTDTQYF.

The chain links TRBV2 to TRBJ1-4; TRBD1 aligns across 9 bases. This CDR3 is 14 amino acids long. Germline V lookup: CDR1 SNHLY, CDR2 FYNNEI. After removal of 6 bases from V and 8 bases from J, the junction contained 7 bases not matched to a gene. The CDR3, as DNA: TGTGCCAGCAGCGTGGACAGGGGTGGGGAAAAACTGTTTTTT. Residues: CASSVDRGGEKLFF.

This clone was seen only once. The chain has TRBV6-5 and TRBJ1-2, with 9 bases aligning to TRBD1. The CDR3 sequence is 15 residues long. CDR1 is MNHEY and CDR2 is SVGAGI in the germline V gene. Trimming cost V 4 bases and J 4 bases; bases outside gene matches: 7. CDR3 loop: CASSSLTGGAYGYTF. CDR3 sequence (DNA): TGTGCCAGCAGTTCCCTAACAGGGGGCGCCTATGGCTACACCTTC.

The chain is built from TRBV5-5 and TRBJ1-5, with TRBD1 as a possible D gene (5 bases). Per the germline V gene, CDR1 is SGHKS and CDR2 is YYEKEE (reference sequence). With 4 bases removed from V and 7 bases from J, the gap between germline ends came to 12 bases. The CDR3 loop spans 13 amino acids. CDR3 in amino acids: CASSPYKGQPQHF. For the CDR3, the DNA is TGTGCCAGCAGCCCATACAAGGGGCAGCCCCAGCATTTT.

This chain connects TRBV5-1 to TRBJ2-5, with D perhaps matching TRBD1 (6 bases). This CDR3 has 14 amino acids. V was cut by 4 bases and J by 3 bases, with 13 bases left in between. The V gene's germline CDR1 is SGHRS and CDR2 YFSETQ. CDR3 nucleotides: TGCGCCAGCAGCCTTGGGACATCTGAAGAGACCCAGTACTTC. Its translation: CASSLGTSEETQYF.

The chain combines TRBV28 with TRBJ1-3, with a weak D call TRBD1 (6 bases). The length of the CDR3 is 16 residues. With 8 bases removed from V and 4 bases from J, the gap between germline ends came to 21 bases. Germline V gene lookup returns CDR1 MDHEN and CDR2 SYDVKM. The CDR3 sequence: CASGSPGDPTGNTIYF. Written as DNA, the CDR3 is TGTGCCAGCGGTTCCCCAGGGGATCCGACCGGAAACACCATATATTTT.

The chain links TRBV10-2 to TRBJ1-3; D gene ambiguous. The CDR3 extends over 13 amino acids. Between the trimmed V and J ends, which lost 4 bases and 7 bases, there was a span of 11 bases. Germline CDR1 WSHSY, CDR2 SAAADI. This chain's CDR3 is CASSGVGENTIYF. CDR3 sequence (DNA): TGCGCCAGCAGTGGGGTCGGGGAGAACACCATATATTTT.

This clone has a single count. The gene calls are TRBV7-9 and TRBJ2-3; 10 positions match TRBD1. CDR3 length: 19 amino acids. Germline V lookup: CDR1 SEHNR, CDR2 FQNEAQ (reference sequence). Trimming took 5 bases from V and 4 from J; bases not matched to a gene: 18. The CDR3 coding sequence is TGTGCCAGCAGCGACTGGGAAGGACCAGGGACAGGGGTTTCAGATACGCAGTATTTT. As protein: CASSDWEGPGTGVSDTQYF.

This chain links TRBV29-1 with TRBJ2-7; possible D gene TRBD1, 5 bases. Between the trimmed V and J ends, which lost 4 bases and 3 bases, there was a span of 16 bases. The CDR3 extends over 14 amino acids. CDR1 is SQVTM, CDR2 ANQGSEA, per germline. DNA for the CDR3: TGCAGCGTTGGTCTTGGGTCGACAGACTACGAGCAGTACTTC. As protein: CSVGLGSTDYEQYF.

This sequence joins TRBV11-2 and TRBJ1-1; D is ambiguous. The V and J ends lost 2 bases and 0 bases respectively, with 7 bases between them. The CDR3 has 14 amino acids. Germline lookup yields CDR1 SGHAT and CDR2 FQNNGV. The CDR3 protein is CASSLSRLNTEAFF. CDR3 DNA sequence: TGTGCCAGCAGCTTATCACGGTTGAACACTGAAGCTTTCTTT.

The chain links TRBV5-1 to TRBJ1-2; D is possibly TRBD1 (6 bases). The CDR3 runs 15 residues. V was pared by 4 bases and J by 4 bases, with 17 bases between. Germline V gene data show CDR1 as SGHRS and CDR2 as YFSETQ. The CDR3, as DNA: TGCGCCAGCAGCGCACAGGGTGGAGATGGCTATGGCTACACCTTC. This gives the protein CASSAQGGDGYGYTF.

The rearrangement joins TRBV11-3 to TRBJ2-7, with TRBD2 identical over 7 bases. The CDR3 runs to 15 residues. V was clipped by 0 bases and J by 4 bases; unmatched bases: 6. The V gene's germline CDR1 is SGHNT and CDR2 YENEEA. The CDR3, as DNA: TGTGCCAGCAGCTTAGATCACGGGGGGATGTACGAGCAGTACTTC. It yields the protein CASSLDHGGMYEQYF.

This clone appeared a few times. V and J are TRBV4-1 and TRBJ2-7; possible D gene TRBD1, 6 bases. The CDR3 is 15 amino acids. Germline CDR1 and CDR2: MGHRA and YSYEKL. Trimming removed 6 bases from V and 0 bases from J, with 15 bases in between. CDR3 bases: TGCGCCAGCAGATCCCGGGACACTCGCTCCTACGAGCAGTACTTC. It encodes CASRSRDTRSYEQYF.

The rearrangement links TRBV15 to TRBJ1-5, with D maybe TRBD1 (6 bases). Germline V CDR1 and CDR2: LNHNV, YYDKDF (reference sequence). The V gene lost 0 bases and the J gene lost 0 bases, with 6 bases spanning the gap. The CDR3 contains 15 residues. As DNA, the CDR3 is TGTGCCACCAGCAGAGAAGGGGGTAGCAATCAGCCCCAGCATTTT. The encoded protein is CATSREGGSNQPQHF.